The sequence of this T cell receptor (beta chain) was determined in a study of technical replicates of blood from a handful of donors. Measured with immunoSEQ multiplex PCR; TCRdb has only the in-frame clones, and not every one. This sample has about 66,000 clones, with 70% to 90% found just once. Germline CDR1 is MRHNA and CDR2 is SNTAGT. The CDR3 sequence is 15 residues long. V was pared by 3 bases and J by 5 bases, with 3 bases of the junction left unmatched. The genes are TRBV6-4 and TRBJ2-3, with TRBD2 matching 12 bases. The source of this sequence is a human donor in good health. Some clones in this sample may be carry-over from other donors' samples. The sample consisted of PBMCs. The CDR3 is CASSELAGGVDTQYF. The DNA for the CDR3 is TGTGCCAGCAGTGAACTAGCGGGGGGCGTAGATACGCAGTATTTT.